This T cell receptor (beta chain) is drawn from a study of shared T cell receptors in the human thymus. Trimming removed 5 bases from V and 1 base from J; junction bases left unmatched: 9. This CDR3 spans 16 amino acids. Germline CDR1 and CDR2: MDHEN and SYDVKM. Using immunoSEQ multiplex PCR, the repertoire was profiled, and TCRdb retains in-frame clones only, with some absent. The sample has about 380,000 clones, about 95% seen once; the top ten hold about 0.02%. The genes are TRBV28 and TRBJ1-1; 8 nucleotides match TRBD1. The sequenced sample was thymocytes. The source of this sequence is a human donor. The CDR3 here is CASSHHSGQGNTEAFF. In nucleotides, the CDR3 is TGTGCCAGCAGTCACCACTCTGGACAGGGGAACACTGAAGCTTTCTTT.